This passage covers 29 T cell receptor beta chains from one sample sequenced in a study of T-cell memory formation after mild COVID-19. TCRdb re-called the 5' RACE reads through MiXCR, storing one row per CDR3 protein. The sample shows tens of thousands of distinct CDR3 sequences, approximately 10% of them seen only once. Sequenced: PBMCs or a T cell subset sorted from them (not recorded which). These receptors came from a man between 18 and 29 years old who had mild COVID-19 (a few samples of this study predate the infection). Cell type and time point are not known.

This clonotype was seen at least ten times. The chain combines TRBV6-1 with TRBJ1-1, with D hard to call. There are 14 residues in the CDR3. Germline CDR1 is MNHNS and CDR2 is SASEGT. V lost 3 bases, J lost 4 bases, and 12 bases lay in between. This chain's CDR3 is CASSDDIWSTEAFF. As DNA, the CDR3 is TGTGCCAGCAGTGACGATATATGGAGCACTGAAGCTTTCTTT.

This clonotype was counted a few times. V gene TRBV5-1 combines with J gene TRBJ2-2, with 10 bases aligning to TRBD2. Germline assignment: CDR1 SGHRS and CDR2 YFSETQ. The V and J ends lost 1 base and 4 bases, in that order; junction bases with no gene match: 1. The CDR3 extends over 15 amino acids. As DNA, the CDR3 is TGCGCCAGCAGCTTGTCTAGCGGGAGCACCGGGGAGCTGTTTTTT. Protein sequence: CASSLSSGSTGELFF.

This clonotype was seen ten or more times. The chain employs TRBV12-3 or TRBV12-4 and TRBJ2-6; D gene ambiguous. The CDR3 sequence is 14 residues long. Trimming took 7 bases from V and 2 from J, leaving 9 bases between them. DNA for the CDR3: TGTGCCAGCACCAAGACCCCTGGGGCCAACGTCCTGACTTTC. Protein sequence: CASTKTPGANVLTF.

This clonotype was detected many times. This chain links TRBV4-3 with TRBJ2-2; tentative D call: TRBD2 (5 bases). The V end lost 1 base, the J end lost 9 bases, and 18 bases lay between the germline ends. The germline V gene encodes CDR1 LGHNA and CDR2 YSLEER. CDR3 size: 16 residues. CDR3 DNA sequence: TGCGCCAGCAGCCAAGTTGGGCGGGCCAAGGGCCGGGAGCTGTTTTTT. This codes for CASSQVGRAKGRELFF.

This clonotype has a count of ten or more. J is TRBJ1-1 and V is TRBV5-1; no reliable D call. Trimming took off 5 bases at V and 1 base at J, with 12 bases between the two ends. The CDR3 contains 14 residues. Germline V lookup: CDR1 SGHRS, CDR2 YFSETQ. CDR3 DNA: TGCGCCAGCAGGCTTGGTGGGGAGAACACTGAAGCTTTCTTT. Protein product: CASRLGGENTEAFF. Looking up the rest from reference TRBV5-1 and TRBJ1-1 gives the full variable domain: KAGVTQTPRYLIKTRGQQVTLSCSPISGHRSVSWYQQTPGQGLQFLFEYFSETQRNKGNFPGRFSGRQFSNSRSEMNVSTLELGDSALYLCASRLGGENTEAFFGQGTRLTVV.

In its sample, this clonotype was seen many times. The rearrangement links TRBV18 to TRBJ2-5; D gene uncertain. Germline CDR1 is KGHSH and CDR2 is LQKENI. The CDR3 length is 14 residues. V lost 3 bases and J 0 bases, leaving 8 bases between the germline ends. The CDR3 loop is CASSPTGYQETQYF. The CDR3 nucleotides read TGTGCCAGCTCACCGACCGGGTACCAAGAGACCCAGTACTTC.

This clonotype was detected many times. The chain couples TRBV27 to TRBJ2-1; D might be TRBD1 (8 bases). Trimming left V 6 bases short and J 2 bases short, with 17 bases between. The CDR3 has 16 amino acids. Germline CDR1 reads MNHEY; CDR2 reads SMNVEV (reference sequence). The chain's CDR3 is CASSLYRGGAYNEQFF. The CDR3 DNA reads TGTGCCAGCAGCCTATACAGGGGGGGGGCCTACAATGAGCAGTTCTTC.

The table lists this clonotype with many counts. CDR3 loop: CAISGGSGNTIYF. The CDR3 nucleotides are TGTGCCATCAGTGGAGGGTCTGGAAACACCATATATTTT. This chain connects TRBV10-3 to TRBJ1-3, with D hard to call. The CDR3 totals 13 residues. V was shortened by 4 bases and J by 1 base, with 5 bases between the two germline ends. Germline V gene data show CDR1 as ENHRY and CDR2 as SYGVKD.

There are many counts of this clonotype. The CDR3 DNA is TGTGCCAGCAGTGACACAGCAGGCAATCAGCCCCAGCATTTT. Protein: CASSDTAGNQPQHF. The chain links TRBV12-3 or TRBV12-4 to TRBJ1-5; D is ambiguous. This CDR3 comprises 14 residues. V was shortened by 5 bases and J by 2 bases, with 10 bases between the two germline ends.

There are many counts of this clonotype. CDR3 in DNA: TGTGCCAGCAGCTCCCGCCCGGAGGGGGCTCACACAGATACGCAGTATTTT. Amino acids: CASSSRPEGAHTDTQYF. V gene TRBV13 combines with J gene TRBJ2-3; TRBD1 is a possible D gene (7 bases). The V end was cut by 4 bases, the J end by 2 bases, with 19 bases between. The CDR3 sequence is 17 residues long. From germline, CDR1 is PRHDT and CDR2 FYEKMQ (reference sequence).

This clonotype was seen at least ten times. V is TRBV6-5 and J is TRBJ1-3; 8 positions match TRBD1. The trim removed 5 bases at V and 0 bases at J, leaving 9 bases unmatched. Germline V gene data show CDR1 as MNHEY and CDR2 as SVGAGI. The CDR3 totals 17 residues. CDR3 nucleotide sequence: TGTGCCAGCAGTCAGGGGACAGGAGACTACTCTGGAAACACCATATATTTT. Amino acids: CASSQGTGDYSGNTIYF.

This clonotype was counted at least ten times. The chain employs TRBV7-2 and TRBJ1-2; D ambiguous. CDR3 length equals 16 residues. Trimming stripped 2 bases from V and 8 bases from J, with 21 bases between. Germline loops: CDR1 SGHTA, CDR2 FQGNSA. Here the CDR3 reads CASSLNSWLGAVGYTF. In nucleotides, the CDR3 is TGTGCCAGCAGCTTAAATTCATGGTTGGGAGCGGTAGGCTACACCTTC.

This clonotype was detected many times. CDR3 residues: CASSRGLAGFPDTQYF. DNA of the CDR3: TGTGCCAGCAGCCGGGGACTAGCGGGGTTCCCAGATACGCAGTATTTT. This chain links TRBV9 with TRBJ2-3; TRBD2 aligns across 13 bases. The V and J ends lost 4 bases and 4 bases, in that order; junction bases with no gene match: 6. This CDR3 region has 16 residues. Germline V CDR1 and CDR2: SGDLS, YYNGEE.

This clonotype was detected many times. The chain employs TRBV6-1 and TRBJ1-2; 7 bases are shared with TRBD1. The germline V gene encodes CDR1 MNHNS and CDR2 SASEGT. CDR3 length: 13 residues. V shed 6 bases, J shed 7 bases, and the junction held 8 bases outside the gene matches. CDR3 bases: TGTGCCAGCAGGGAAACAGGGGTTGGTGGCTACACCTTC. Translated, it gives CASRETGVGGYTF.

This clonotype was seen more than once but under ten times. V is TRBV5-4 and J is TRBJ1-1, with D possibly matching TRBD1 (6 bases). The CDR3 length is 14 residues. The V gene's germline CDR1 is SGHNT and CDR2 YYREEE (reference sequence). V lost 9 bases, J lost 4 bases, and 19 bases lay in between. CDR3 sequence reads: CATGGQGSVTEAFF. CDR3 DNA sequence: TGTGCCACCGGCGGGCAGGGGTCGGTCACTGAAGCTTTCTTT.

This clonotype has a count of ten or more. This sequence joins TRBV27 and TRBJ2-5; D uncertain. V gave up 0 bases and J gave up 5 bases, with 1 base separating them. The CDR3 length is 11 residues. The germline V gene encodes CDR1 MNHEY and CDR2 SMNVEV (reference sequence). CDR3 in DNA: TGTGCCAGCAGTTTATCCGAGACCCAGTACTTC. Protein product: CASSLSETQYF.

At least ten counts were recorded for this clonotype. This sequence joins TRBV11-2 and TRBJ2-1; D gene uncertain. V gave up 2 bases and J gave up 0 bases, with 20 bases separating them. The CDR3 extends over 19 amino acids. Germline CDR1 is SGHAT and CDR2 is FQNNGV. CDR3 residues: CASSLRSRGFLSSYNEQFF. The CDR3 DNA reads TGTGCCAGCAGCTTACGCTCTAGAGGCTTTCTGAGCTCCTACAATGAGCAGTTCTTC.

The chain couples TRBV24-1 to TRBJ2-5, with TRBD1 identical over 7 bases. CDR3 length equals 14 residues. Germline trimming cut 4 bases from V and 5 bases from J; bases unmatched to any gene: 6. CDR1 and CDR2 (germline): KGHDR, SFDVKD. The CDR3 region has the DNA TGTGCCACCAGTGACCCTGACAGGGAGGAGACCCAGTACTTC. Its translation: CATSDPDREETQYF.

This clonotype was counted at least ten times. The chain combines TRBV12-3 or TRBV12-4 with TRBJ1-2, with D possibly TRBD1 on 6 matching bases. The CDR3 loop spans 16 amino acids. V gave up 5 bases and J gave up 2 bases, with 18 bases separating them. The CDR3 spells CASSRVVGRGNYGYTF. In nucleotides, the CDR3 is TGTGCCAGCAGTCGGGTGGTGGGTAGGGGGAACTATGGCTACACCTTC.

Many counts were recorded for this clonotype. The V call is TRBV7-2, the J call TRBJ2-1; TRBD2 might be the D (8 bases). The CDR3 contains 14 residues. Looked up from germline, CDR1 is SGHTA and CDR2 is FQGNSA. V lost 8 bases and J 7 bases, leaving 18 bases between the germline ends. CDR3: CASDRAGGRNEQFF. CDR3 bases: TGTGCCAGCGACAGGGCGGGGGGTCGGAATGAGCAGTTCTTC.

This clonotype was seen just once. The genes are TRBV5-1 and TRBJ1-1; the D is unclear. The CDR3 is 13 residues long. Trimming stripped 4 bases from V and 1 base from J, with 8 bases between. The germline gives CDR1 SGHRS, CDR2 YFSETQ. The CDR3 DNA reads as TGCGCCAGCAGCCTCTTTGGGAACACTGAAGCTTTCTTT. It is translated as CASSLFGNTEAFF. The variable domain in full, completed from reference TRBV5-1 and TRBJ1-1, reads KAGVTQTPRYLIKTRGQQVTLSCSPISGHRSVSWYQQTPGQGLQFLFEYFSETQRNKGNFPGRFSGRQFSNSRSEMNVSTLELGDSALYLCASSLFGNTEAFFGQGTRLTVV.

The rearrangement uses TRBV7-2 and TRBJ1-2; no clear D. This CDR3 has 12 residues. Trimming pared 8 bases from V and 4 bases from J, leaving 11 bases between. The germline gives CDR1 SGHTA, CDR2 FQGNSA. The CDR3 region is CASALGGYGYTF. CDR3 DNA sequence: TGTGCCAGCGCCTTGGGTGGCTATGGCTACACCTTC. Combining the CDR3 with reference TRBV7-2 and TRBJ1-2 gives the whole variable domain GAGVSQSPSNKVTEKGKDVELRCDPISGHTALYWYRQSLGQGLEFLIYFQGNSAPDKSGLPSDRFSAERTGGSVSTLTIQRTQQEDSAVYLCASALGGYGYTFGSGTRLTVV.

To note about this clonotype: Being one base from a much bigger clone, this may be a read error. The chain has TRBV4-3 and TRBJ1-2, with D maybe TRBD1 (6 bases). This CDR3 spans 14 amino acids. Per the germline V gene, CDR1 is LGHNA and CDR2 is YSLEER. The ends were cut back, 1 base at V and 8 bases at J, with 14 bases in the middle. Here the CDR3 reads CASSQALGAGGYTF. DNA of the CDR3: TGCGCCAGCAGCCAAGCTTTGGGGGCCGGGGGCTACACCTTC.

The table lists this clonotype with many counts. The V call is TRBV23-1, the J call TRBJ2-4; no firm D call. TRBV23-1 falls under the ORF class, with uncertain function. V gave up 3 bases and J gave up 1 base, with 19 bases separating them. The CDR3 totals 18 residues. CDR3 in amino acids: CASSQTRTPRAAKNIQYF. CDR3 bases: TGCGCCAGCAGTCAGACCAGAACCCCCAGAGCGGCCAAAAACATTCAGTACTTC.

In its sample, this clonotype was seen many times. The V call is TRBV12-3 or TRBV12-4, the J call TRBJ2-1; unclear D gene. V lost 3 bases and J 8 bases, leaving 5 bases between the germline ends. The CDR3 is 11 amino acids. CDR3 protein: CASSFGDEQFF. The CDR3 bases are TGTGCCAGCAGTTTCGGAGATGAGCAGTTCTTC.

This clonotype was found many times. The chain joins TRBV15 to TRBJ2-3; 10 nucleotides agree with TRBD2. The germline V gene encodes CDR1 LNHNV and CDR2 YYDKDF (reference sequence). This CDR3 comprises 19 residues. V trimming: 0 bases; J trimming: 0 bases; junction bases outside the gene matches: 9. CDR3 amino acids: CATSRDHSSGGSSTDTQYF. The CDR3 coding sequence is TGTGCCACCAGCAGAGATCATTCTAGCGGGGGCTCTAGCACAGATACGCAGTATTTT.

At least ten counts were recorded for this clonotype. The chain uses TRBV5-1 and TRBJ2-3; either TRBD1 or TRBD2 may fit D (7 bases each). Trimming shortened V by 3 bases and J by 4 bases, and 18 bases separated the two germline ends. This CDR3 contains 16 residues. From germline, CDR1 is SGHRS and CDR2 YFSETQ. CDR3 residues: CASSYAPGGDADTQYF. The CDR3, as DNA: TGCGCCAGCAGCTATGCCCCAGGGGGGGACGCAGATACGCAGTATTTT.

Many counts were recorded for this clonotype. The chain couples TRBV4-2 to TRBJ2-7; D call uncertain. This CDR3 is built from 13 residues. The V and J ends lost 5 bases and 3 bases respectively, with 11 bases between them. Germline assignment: CDR1 LGHNA and CDR2 YNFKEQ. The CDR3: CASSWGWNYEQYF. The CDR3 DNA reads TGTGCCAGCAGCTGGGGATGGAACTACGAGCAGTACTTC.

The chain uses TRBV4-1 and TRBJ2-7; D remains unclear. V was trimmed by 3 bases and J by 2 bases, leaving 2 bases between them. The CDR3 runs to 11 residues. Germline V lookup: CDR1 MGHRA, CDR2 YSYEKL. The CDR3 loop is CASSQAYEQYF. Written as DNA, the CDR3 is TGCGCCAGCAGCCAGGCCTACGAGCAGTACTTC.